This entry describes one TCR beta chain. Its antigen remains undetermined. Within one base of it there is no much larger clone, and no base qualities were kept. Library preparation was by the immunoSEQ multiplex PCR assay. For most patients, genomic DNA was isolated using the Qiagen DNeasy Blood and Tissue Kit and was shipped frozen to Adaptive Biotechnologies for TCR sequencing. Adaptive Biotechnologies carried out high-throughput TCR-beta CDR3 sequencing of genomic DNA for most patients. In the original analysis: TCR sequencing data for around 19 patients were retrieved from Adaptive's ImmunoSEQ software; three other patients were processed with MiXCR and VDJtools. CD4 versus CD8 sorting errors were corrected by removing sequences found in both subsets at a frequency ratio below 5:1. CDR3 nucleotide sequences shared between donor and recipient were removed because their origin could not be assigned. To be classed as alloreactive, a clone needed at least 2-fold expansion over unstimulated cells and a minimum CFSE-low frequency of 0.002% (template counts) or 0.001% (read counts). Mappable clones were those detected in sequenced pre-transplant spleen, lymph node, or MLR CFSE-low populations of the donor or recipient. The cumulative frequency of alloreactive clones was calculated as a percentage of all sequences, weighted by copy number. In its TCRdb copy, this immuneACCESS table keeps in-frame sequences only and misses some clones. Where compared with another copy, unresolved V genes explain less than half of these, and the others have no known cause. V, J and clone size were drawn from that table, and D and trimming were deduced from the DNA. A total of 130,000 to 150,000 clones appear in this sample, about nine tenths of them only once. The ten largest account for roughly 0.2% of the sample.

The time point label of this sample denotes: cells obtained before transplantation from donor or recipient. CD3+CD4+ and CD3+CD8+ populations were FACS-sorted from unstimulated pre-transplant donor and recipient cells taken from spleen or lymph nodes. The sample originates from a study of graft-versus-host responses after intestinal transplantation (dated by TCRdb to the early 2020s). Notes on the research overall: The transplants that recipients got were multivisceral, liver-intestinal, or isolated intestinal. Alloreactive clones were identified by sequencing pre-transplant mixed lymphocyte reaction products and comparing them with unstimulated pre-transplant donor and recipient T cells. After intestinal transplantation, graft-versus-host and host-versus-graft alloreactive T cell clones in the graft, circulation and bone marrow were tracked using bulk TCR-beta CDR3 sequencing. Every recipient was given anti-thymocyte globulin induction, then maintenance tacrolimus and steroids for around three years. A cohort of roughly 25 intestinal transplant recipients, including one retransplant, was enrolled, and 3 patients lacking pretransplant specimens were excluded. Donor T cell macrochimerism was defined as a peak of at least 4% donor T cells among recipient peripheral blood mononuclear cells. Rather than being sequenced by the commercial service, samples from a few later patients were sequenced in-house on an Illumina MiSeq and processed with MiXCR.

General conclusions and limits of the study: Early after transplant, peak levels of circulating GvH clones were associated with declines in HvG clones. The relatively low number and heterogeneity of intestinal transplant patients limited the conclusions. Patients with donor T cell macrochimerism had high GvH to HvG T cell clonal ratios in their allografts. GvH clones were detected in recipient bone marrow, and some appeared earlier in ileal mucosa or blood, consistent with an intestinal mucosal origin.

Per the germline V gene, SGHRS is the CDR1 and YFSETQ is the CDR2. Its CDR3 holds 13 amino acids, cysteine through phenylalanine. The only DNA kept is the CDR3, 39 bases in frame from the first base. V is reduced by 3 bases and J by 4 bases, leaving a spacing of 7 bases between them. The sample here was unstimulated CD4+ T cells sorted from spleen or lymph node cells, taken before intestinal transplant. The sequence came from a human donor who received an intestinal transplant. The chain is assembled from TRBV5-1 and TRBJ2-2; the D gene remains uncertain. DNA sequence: TGCGCCAGCAGCTCCACCCCCACCGGGGAGCTGTTTTTT. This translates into CASSSTPTGELFF. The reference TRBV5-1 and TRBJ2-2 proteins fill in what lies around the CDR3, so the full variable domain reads KAGVTQTPRYLIKTRGQQVTLSCSPISGHRSVSWYQQTPGQGLQFLFEYFSETQRNKGNFPGRFSGRQFSNSRSEMNVSTLELGDSALYLCASSSTPTGELFFGEGSRLTVL.